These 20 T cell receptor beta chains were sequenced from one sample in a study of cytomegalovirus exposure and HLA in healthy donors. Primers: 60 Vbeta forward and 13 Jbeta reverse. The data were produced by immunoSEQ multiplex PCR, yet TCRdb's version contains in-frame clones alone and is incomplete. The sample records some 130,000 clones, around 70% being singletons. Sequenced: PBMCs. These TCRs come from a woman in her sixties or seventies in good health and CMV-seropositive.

For the CDR3, the DNA is TGTGCCAGGTCACTAGCGGGGTTAACAGATACGCAGTATTTT. Protein: CARSLAGLTDTQYF. This chain joins TRBV19 and TRBJ2-3; TRBD2 agrees at 10 bases. Trimming removed 9 bases from V and 3 bases from J; junction bases left unmatched: 6. Germline values: CDR1 LNHDA, CDR2 SQIVND (reference sequence). This CDR3 has 14 residues.

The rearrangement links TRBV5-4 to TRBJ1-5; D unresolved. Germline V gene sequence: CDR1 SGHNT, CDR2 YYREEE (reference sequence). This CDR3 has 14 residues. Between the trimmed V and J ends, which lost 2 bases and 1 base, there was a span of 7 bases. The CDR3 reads CASSLPGSNQPQHF. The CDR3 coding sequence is TGTGCCAGCAGCTTACCGGGGAGCAATCAGCCCCAGCATTTT.

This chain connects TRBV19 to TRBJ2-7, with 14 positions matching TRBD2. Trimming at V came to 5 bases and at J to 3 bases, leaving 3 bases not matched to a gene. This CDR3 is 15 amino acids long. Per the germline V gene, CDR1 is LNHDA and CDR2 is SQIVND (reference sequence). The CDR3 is CASSQGLAGDYEQYF. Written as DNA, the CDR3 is TGTGCCAGTAGTCAGGGACTAGCGGGGGACTACGAGCAGTACTTC.

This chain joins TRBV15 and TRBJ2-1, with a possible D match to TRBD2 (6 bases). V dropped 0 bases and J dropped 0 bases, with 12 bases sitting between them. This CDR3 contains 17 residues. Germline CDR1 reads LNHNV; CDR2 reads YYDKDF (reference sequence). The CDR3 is CATSRDTGAGSYNEQFF. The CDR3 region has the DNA TGTGCCACCAGCAGAGATACGGGAGCAGGCTCCTACAATGAGCAGTTCTTC.

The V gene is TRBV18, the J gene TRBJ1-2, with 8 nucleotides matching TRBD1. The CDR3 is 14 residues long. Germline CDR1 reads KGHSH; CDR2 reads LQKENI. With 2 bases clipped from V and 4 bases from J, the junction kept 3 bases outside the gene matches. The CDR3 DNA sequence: TGTGCCAGCTCACCAGGGGACAGGCCCTATGGCTACACCTTC. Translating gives CASSPGDRPYGYTF.

CDR3 loop: CASSTELAKNIQYF. The CDR3 coding sequence is TGTGCCAGCAGTACAGAACTAGCCAAAAACATTCAGTACTTC. This chain joins TRBV2 and TRBJ2-4; D is uncertain. The CDR3 runs to 14 residues. The germline V gene has CDR1 SNHLY and CDR2 FYNNEI. With 5 bases removed from V and 0 bases from J, the gap between germline ends came to 8 bases.

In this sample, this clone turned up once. CDR3 DNA: TGTGCCAGCGCGGAACAGACAGTGGGGGGTCAGCCCCAGCATTTT. Protein product: CASAEQTVGGQPQHF. V usage is TRBV2 and J usage is TRBJ1-5, with D possibly TRBD1 on 5 matching bases. This CDR3 has 15 amino acids. V was trimmed by 8 bases and J by 6 bases, leaving 20 bases between them. Germline V gene lookup returns CDR1 SNHLY and CDR2 FYNNEI.

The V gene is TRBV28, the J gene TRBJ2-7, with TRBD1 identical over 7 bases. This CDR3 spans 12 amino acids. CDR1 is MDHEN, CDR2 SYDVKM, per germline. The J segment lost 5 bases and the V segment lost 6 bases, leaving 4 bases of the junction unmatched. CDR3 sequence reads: CASRSTGDEQYF. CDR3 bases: TGTGCCAGCAGATCTACAGGGGACGAGCAGTACTTC. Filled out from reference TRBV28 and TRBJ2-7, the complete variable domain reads DVKVTQSSRYLVKRTGEKVFLECVQDMDHENMFWYRQDPGLGLRLIYFSYDVKMKEKGDIPEGYSVSREKKERFSLILESASTNQTSMYLCASRSTGDEQYFGPGTRLTVT.

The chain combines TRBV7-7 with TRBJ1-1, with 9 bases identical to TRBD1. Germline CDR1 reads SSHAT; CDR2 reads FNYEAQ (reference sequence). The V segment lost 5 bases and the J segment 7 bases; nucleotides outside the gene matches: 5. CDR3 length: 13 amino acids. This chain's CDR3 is CASSPGTGFEAFF. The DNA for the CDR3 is TGTGCCAGCAGCCCCGGGACAGGGTTTGAAGCTTTCTTT.

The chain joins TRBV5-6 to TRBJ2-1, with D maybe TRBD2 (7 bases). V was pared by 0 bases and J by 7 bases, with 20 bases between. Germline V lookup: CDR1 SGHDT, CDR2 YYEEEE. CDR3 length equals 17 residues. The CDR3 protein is CASSLVGLGGPRNEQFF. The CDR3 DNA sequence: TGTGCCAGCAGCTTGGTGGGGTTGGGGGGGCCAAGGAATGAGCAGTTCTTC.

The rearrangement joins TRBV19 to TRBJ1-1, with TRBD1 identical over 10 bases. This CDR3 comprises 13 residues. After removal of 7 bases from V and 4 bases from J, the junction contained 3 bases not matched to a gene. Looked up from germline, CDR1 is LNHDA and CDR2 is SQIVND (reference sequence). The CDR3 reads CASTRTGGTEAFF. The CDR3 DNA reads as TGTGCCAGTACCCGGACAGGGGGCACTGAAGCTTTCTTT.

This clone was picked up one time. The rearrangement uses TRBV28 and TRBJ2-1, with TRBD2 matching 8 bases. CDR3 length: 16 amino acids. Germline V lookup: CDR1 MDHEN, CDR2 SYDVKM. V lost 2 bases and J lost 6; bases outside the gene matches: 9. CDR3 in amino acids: CASSLGGSGSFNEQFF. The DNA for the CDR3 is TGTGCCAGCAGTTTAGGAGGAAGCGGGAGCTTCAATGAGCAGTTCTTC.

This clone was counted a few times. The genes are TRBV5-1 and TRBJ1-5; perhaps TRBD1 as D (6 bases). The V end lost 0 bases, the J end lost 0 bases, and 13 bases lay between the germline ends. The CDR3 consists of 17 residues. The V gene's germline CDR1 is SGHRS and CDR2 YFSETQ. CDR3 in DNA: TGCGCCAGCAGCTTGGCGGACAGTGAATATAGCAATCAGCCCCAGCATTTT. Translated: CASSLADSEYSNQPQHF.

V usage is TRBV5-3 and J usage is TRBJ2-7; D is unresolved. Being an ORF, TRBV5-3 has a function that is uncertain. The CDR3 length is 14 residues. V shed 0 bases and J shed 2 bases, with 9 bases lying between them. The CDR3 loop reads CARSLVVRAYEQYF. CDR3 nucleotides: TGTGCCAGAAGCTTGGTAGTACGGGCCTACGAGCAGTACTTC.

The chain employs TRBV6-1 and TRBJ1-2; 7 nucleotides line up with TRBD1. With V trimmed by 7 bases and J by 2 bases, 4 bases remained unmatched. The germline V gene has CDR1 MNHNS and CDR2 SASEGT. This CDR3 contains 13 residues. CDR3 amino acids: CASNGQVNYGYTF. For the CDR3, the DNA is TGTGCCAGCAACGGACAGGTGAACTATGGCTACACCTTC.

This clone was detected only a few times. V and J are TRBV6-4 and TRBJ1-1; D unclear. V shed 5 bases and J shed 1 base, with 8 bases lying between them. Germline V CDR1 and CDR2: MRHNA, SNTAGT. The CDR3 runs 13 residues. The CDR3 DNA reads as TGTGCCAGCAGTTTCGACACGAACACTGAAGCTTTCTTT. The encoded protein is CASSFDTNTEAFF.

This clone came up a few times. CDR3 nucleotide sequence: TGCAGCGCGATGACAGGGGGCGTAAGCGGCTACACCTTC. Protein product: CSAMTGGVSGYTF. The chain is built from TRBV29-1 and TRBJ1-2, with TRBD1 matching over 10 bases. CDR1 and CDR2 (germline): SQVTM, ANQGSEA. V shed 7 bases and J 8 bases; nucleotides not matched to a gene: 10. The CDR3 extends over 13 amino acids.

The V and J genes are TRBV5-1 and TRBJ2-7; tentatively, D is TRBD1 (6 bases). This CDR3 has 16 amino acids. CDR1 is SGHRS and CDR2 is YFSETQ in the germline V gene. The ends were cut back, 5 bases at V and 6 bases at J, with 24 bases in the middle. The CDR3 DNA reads TGCGCCAGCAGACCCCCGTCGGGTGGGGGCCGTCTCGAGCAGTACTTC. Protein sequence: CASRPPSGGGRLEQYF.

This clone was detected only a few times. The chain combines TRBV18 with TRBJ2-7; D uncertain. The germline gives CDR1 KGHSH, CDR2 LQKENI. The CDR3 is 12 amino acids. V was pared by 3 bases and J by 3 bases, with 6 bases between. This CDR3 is CASSPNNYEQYF. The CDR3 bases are TGTGCCAGCTCACCTAATAACTACGAGCAGTACTTC. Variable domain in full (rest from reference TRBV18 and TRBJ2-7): NAGVMQNPRHLVRRRGQEARLRCSPMKGHSHVYWYRQLPEEGLKFMVYLQKENIIDESGMPKERFSAEFPKEGPSILRIQQVVRGDSAAYFCASSPNNYEQYFGPGTRLTVT.

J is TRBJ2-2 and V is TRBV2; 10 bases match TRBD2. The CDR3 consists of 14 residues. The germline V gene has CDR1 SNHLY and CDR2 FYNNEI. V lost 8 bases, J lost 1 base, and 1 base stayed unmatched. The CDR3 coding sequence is TGTGCCAGCCGGACTAGCGGGAACACCGGGGAGCTGTTTTTT. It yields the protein CASRTSGNTGELFF.